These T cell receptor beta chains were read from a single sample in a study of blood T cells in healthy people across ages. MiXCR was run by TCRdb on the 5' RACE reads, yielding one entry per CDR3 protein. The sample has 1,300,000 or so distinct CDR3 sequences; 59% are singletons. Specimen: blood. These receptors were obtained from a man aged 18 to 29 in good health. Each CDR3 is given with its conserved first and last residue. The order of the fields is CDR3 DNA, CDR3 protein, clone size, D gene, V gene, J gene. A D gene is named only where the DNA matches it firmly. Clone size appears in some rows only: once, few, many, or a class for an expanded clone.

TGTGCCACCAGCCTTCGACAGGGGGAATACAATGAGCAGTTCTTC	CATSLRQGEYNEQFF	-	TRBD1	TRBV15	TRBJ2-1
TGTGCCAGCAGCGGACAGGGCGAGGAATCACCCCTCCACTTT	CASSGQGEESPLHF	-	TRBD1	TRBV7-6	TRBJ1-6
TGCGCCAGCAGCCATCCCTGGGCTGAAGGAGGTGAAGCTTTCTTT	CASSHPWAEGGEAFF	-	-	TRBV4-1	TRBJ1-1
TGCAGCGTCCCAAGGGACAGAGACTCTGGGGCCAACGTCCTGACTTTC	CSVPRDRDSGANVLTF	-	TRBD1	TRBV29-1	TRBJ2-6
TGCAGTGCAAGTGTGGGTCTCGATGGCTACACCTTC	CSASVGLDGYTF	few	-	TRBV20-1	TRBJ1-2
TGTGCCAGCAGTTCGAGCCAACTCTTGGAAAAACTGTTTTTT	CASSSSQLLEKLFF	-	-	TRBV28	TRBJ1-4
TGCGCCAGCAGCCAAGATACCCTAGCGGGGGGCCAAGAGACCCAGTACTTC	CASSQDTLAGGQETQYF	-	TRBD2	TRBV4-1	TRBJ2-5
TGTGCCAGCAGCCTTCTAGCGGGTACTACTTACAATGAGCAGTTCTTC	CASSLLAGTTYNEQFF	few	TRBD2	TRBV13	TRBJ2-1
TGTGCCAGCAGCCGTCTAGCGGGGGGGCCCTTTTCAAATGAGCAGTTCTTC	CASSRLAGGPFSNEQFF	-	TRBD2	TRBV7-2	TRBJ2-1
TGTGCCGCCGGGGGACTCAATGAGCAGTTCTTC	CAAGGLNEQFF	-	-	TRBV6-6	TRBJ2-1
TGTGCCGACCTCAATCCCAACACCGGGGAGCTGTTTTTT	CADLNPNTGELFF	once	-	TRBV7-9	TRBJ2-2
TGTGCCAGCAGGGAAGACAGGGGCGATTACGAGCAGTACTTC	CASREDRGDYEQYF	-	TRBD1	TRBV2	TRBJ2-7
TGCGCCAGCAGTGATGGGGGGCAAGCTAACTATGGCTACACCTTC	CASSDGGQANYGYTF	-	-	TRBV10-1	TRBJ1-2
TGCAGCGTTGATGGTAGCGGGGGCACAGATACGCAGTATTTT	CSVDGSGGTDTQYF	-	TRBD2	TRBV29-1	TRBJ2-3
TGTGCCAGCAGCCAACCCCGGGACCCCACCGGGGAGCTGTTTTTT	CASSQPRDPTGELFF	-	-	TRBV4-2	TRBJ2-2
TGCAGCGTTGCAGGGCCCAGCGATGAGCAGTTCTTC	CSVAGPSDEQFF	-	-	TRBV29-1	TRBJ2-1
TGCGCCAGCAGCCAAGTGGGTTTCGAGCAGTACTTC	CASSQVGFEQYF	-	-	TRBV4-1	TRBJ2-7
TGTGCCAGCAGTTATGCACACCCAGATACGCAGTATTTT	CASSYAHPDTQYF	-	-	TRBV6-2/TRBV6-3	TRBJ2-3
TGCGCCAGCATGTTTTGCGGGAGGGCCATAGATACGCAGTATTTT	CASMFCGRAIDTQYF	once	TRBD2	TRBV10-1	TRBJ2-3
TGTGCCAGCGACGAAACCGGGTACAATGAGCAGTTCTTC	CASDETGYNEQFF	-	-	TRBV7-9	TRBJ2-1
TGTGCCAGCAGTGGACCAGGGGGAAACAATCAGCCCCAGCATTTT	CASSGPGGNNQPQHF	-	TRBD1	TRBV6-2/TRBV6-3	TRBJ1-5
TGTGCCAGCAGCTCTTGGGACAGGGCCTTCGAGCAGTACTTC	CASSSWDRAFEQYF	-	TRBD1	TRBV7-2	TRBJ2-7
TGTGCCAGCAGCGTTGGGTCAGTAGCGAGACCTTGGCATGAGCAGTTCTTC	CASSVGSVARPWHEQFF	once	-	TRBV7-6	TRBJ2-1
TGTGCCAGCAGCCAAGTGTCGGACGGGAACTACTATGGCTACACCTTC	CASSQVSDGNYYGYTF	few	-	TRBV14	TRBJ1-2
TGTGCCAGCAGAGACAGGGTAGCGGCCTACGAGCAGTACTTC	CASRDRVAAYEQYF	once	-	TRBV6-2/TRBV6-3	TRBJ2-7
TGCAGCGGGGACAGTATATCTGAAGCTTTCTTT	CSGDSISEAFF	-	TRBD1	TRBV29-1	TRBJ1-1
TGCGCCAGCAGCGACGGAGGGACAGCGGCCGAGTACTTC	CASSDGGTAAEYF	-	-	TRBV5-1	TRBJ2-5
TGTGCCAGCAGTCTGACTCCGGAGGGAAACGAGCAGTACTTC	CASSLTPEGNEQYF	few	-	TRBV3-1	TRBJ2-7